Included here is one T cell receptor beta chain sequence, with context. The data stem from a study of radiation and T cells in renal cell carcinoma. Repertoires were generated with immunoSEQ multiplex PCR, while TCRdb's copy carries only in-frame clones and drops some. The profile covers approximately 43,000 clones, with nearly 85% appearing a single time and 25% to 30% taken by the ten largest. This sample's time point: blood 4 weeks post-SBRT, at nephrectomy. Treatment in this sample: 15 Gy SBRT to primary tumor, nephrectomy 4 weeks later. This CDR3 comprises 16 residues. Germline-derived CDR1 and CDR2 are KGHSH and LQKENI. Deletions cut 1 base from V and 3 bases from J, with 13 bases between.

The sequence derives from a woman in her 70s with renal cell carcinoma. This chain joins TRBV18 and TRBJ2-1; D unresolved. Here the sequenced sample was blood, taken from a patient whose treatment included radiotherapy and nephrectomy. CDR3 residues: CASSPRVGPNYNEQFF. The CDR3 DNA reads TGTGCCAGCTCACCACGCGTCGGACCGAACTACAATGAGCAGTTCTTC.